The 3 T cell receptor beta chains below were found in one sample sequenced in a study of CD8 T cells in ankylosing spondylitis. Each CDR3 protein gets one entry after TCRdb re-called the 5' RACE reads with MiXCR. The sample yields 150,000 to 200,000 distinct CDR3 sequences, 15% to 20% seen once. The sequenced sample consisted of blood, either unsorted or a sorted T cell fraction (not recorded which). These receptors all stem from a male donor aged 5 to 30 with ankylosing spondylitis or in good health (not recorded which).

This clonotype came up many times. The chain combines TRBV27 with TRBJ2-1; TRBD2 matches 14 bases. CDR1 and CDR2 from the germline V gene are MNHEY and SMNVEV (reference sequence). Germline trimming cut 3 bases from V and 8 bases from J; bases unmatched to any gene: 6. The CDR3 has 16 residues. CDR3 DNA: TGTGCCAGCAGTTTCCCGGGACTAGCGGGAGAATATGAGCAGTTCTTC. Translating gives CASSFPGLAGEYEQFF.

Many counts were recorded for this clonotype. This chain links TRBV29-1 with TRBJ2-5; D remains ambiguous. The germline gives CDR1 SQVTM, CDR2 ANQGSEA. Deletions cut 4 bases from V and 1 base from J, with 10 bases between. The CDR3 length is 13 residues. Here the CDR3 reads CSVATRLQETQYF. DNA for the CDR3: TGCAGCGTTGCTACAAGACTCCAAGAGACCCAGTACTTC.

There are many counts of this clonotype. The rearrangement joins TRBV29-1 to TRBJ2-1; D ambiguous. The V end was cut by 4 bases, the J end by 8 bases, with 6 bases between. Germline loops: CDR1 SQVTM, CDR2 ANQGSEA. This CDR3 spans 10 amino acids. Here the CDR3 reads CSVVFYEQFF. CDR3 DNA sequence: TGCAGCGTTGTTTTCTATGAGCAGTTCTTC.